Sequencing of this T cell receptor beta chain was carried out in a study of cytomegalovirus exposure and HLA in healthy donors. Across the whole study: Earlier, almost 120 million unique TCR beta sequences were recovered from around 190 million T cells by an analysis. General study findings and limits: Three CMV-associated chains proved CMV antigen-specific in vitro. The authors assumed roughly uniform sequencing depth across donors for presence/absence analyses. By HLA locus, TCR association rates varied in a later analysis, with DRB1 showing the most and HLA-C the fewest.

This clone occurred a few times. The antigen is undetermined. Germline CDR1 is MNHEY and CDR2 is SVGAGI. Trimming cost V 6 bases and J 7 bases, with 15 bases left between them. This CDR3 is built from 13 residues. The PCR ran on 60 Vbeta and 13 Jbeta primers. The method was immunoSEQ multiplex PCR; TCRdb's version includes in-frame clones alone and lacks a portion of them. This table holds roughly 84,000 clones, roughly 80% found once. This sequence originates from a man between 50 and 59 years old in good health and CMV-seronegative. Input material: PBMCs. V and J are TRBV6-5 and TRBJ1-2; D is undetermined. The CDR3 loop is CASSRPGAFGYTF. The CDR3 nucleotides read TGTGCCAGCAGCCGTCCTGGAGCCTTTGGCTACACCTTC.